Shown below are 29 T cell receptor beta chains from a single sample sequenced in a study of T cell responses to AZD1222 COVID-19 vaccine (TCRdb year 2021). In the paper's terms, the time point label means: about 28 days (+/-7) after the second vaccine dose. Receptor amplification or capture employed the immunoSEQ multiplex PCR assay. The clones in this table, taken by TCRdb from immuneACCESS, are in-frame only. Not every clone is retained; where verified, under half of the shortfall comes from an unresolved V gene, and the cause of the rest is unknown. The sample records approximately 91,000 clones, about 91% of which are singletons. The ten largest make up around 28% of the sample. The sample was peripheral blood, taken 28 days after the second AZD1222 dose. These receptor sequences come from an adult who received the AZD1222 COVID-19 vaccine.

The chain links TRBV6-5 to TRBJ1-3, with D possibly matching TRBD1 (5 bases). CDR3 length: 15 amino acids. The germline V gene encodes CDR1 MNHEY and CDR2 SVGAGI. Trimming removed 2 bases at V and 4 bases at J, with 12 bases between. In nucleotides, the CDR3 is TGTGCCAGCAGTTACCCAGGGTCTAAAGGAAACACCATATATTTT. Its protein product is CASSYPGSKGNTIYF.

The gene calls are TRBV10-3 and TRBJ2-2; the D gene is possibly TRBD2 (5 bases). The V gene's germline CDR1 is ENHRY and CDR2 SYGVKD. V lost 0 bases and J 8 bases, leaving 16 bases between the germline ends. This CDR3 region has 16 residues. The DNA of the CDR3 is TGTGCCATCAGTGAGTCGGTTCCATCCGGGGTGGGGGAGCTGTTTTTT. Translation: CAISESVPSGVGELFF.

This clone was recorded a few times. V gene TRBV27 combines with J gene TRBJ1-5; D is ambiguous. This CDR3 region has 12 residues. The germline V gene encodes CDR1 MNHEY and CDR2 SMNVEV (reference sequence). The V end lost 5 bases, the J end lost 8 bases, and 10 bases lay between the germline ends. The DNA of the CDR3 is TGTGCCAGCAGTCCCCTTAATGAGCCCCAGCATTTT. This sequence encodes CASSPLNEPQHF.

V and J are TRBV7-9 and TRBJ2-1; 10 nucleotides agree with TRBD2. Germline V gene data show CDR1 as SEHNR and CDR2 as FQNEAQ (reference sequence). The CDR3 covers 17 residues. The V segment lost 5 bases and the J segment 1 base; nucleotides outside the gene matches: 8. The CDR3 loop is CASSPRTSGSSYNEQFF. The CDR3 DNA is TGTGCCAGCAGCCCAAGGACTAGCGGTTCATCCTACAATGAGCAGTTCTTC.

This sequence joins TRBV27 and TRBJ1-1; D is perhaps TRBD1 (6 bases). The CDR3 contains 16 residues. Germline V lookup: CDR1 MNHEY, CDR2 SMNVEV (reference sequence). The V gene lost 6 bases and the J gene lost 2 bases, with 19 bases spanning the gap. The CDR3 loop is CASSPYGGRSNTEAFF. As DNA, the CDR3 is TGTGCCAGCAGCCCCTACGGGGGCCGATCCAACACTGAAGCTTTCTTT.

The rearrangement links TRBV6-5 to TRBJ1-6; D possibly corresponds to TRBD1 (5 bases). This CDR3 has 14 amino acids. From germline, CDR1 is MNHEY and CDR2 SVGAGI. V lost 2 bases, J lost 6 bases, and 8 bases lay in between. CDR3 sequence (DNA): TGTGCCAGCAGTTACGACAGTGTTAATTCACCCCTCCACTTT. It is translated as CASSYDSVNSPLHF.

This clone has a handful of counts. The rearrangement joins TRBV2 to TRBJ1-2; D is undetermined. The CDR3 is 13 residues long. Germline assignment: CDR1 SNHLY and CDR2 FYNNEI. V was pared by 3 bases and J by 10 bases, with 15 bases between. CDR3 nucleotides: TGTGCCAGCAGTGAGTACCGGGGATCCGACTACACCTTC. Amino acid sequence: CASSEYRGSDYTF.

This sequence joins TRBV30 and TRBJ2-7, with 7 bases identical to TRBD2. There are 12 residues in the CDR3. J gave up 5 bases and V 5 bases, and 6 bases lay outside the gene matches. Germline CDR1 and CDR2: GTSNPN and SVGIG (reference sequence). The CDR3 DNA reads TGTGCCTGGGGGGTACGGGGGGACGAGCAGTACTTC. Residues: CAWGVRGDEQYF.

This chain connects TRBV5-1 to TRBJ1-3; TRBD1 aligns across 7 bases. Trimming at V came to 3 bases and at J to 1 base, leaving 7 bases not matched to a gene. The V gene's germline CDR1 is SGHRS and CDR2 YFSETQ. CDR3 length: 16 amino acids. Written as DNA, the CDR3 is TGCGCCAGCAGCTACTCCGGACAGGAGTCTGGAAACACCATATATTTT. It translates to CASSYSGQESGNTIYF.

The V and J genes are TRBV6-4 and TRBJ2-3; TRBD2 agrees at 9 bases. CDR1 MRHNA and CDR2 SNTAGT come from the germline V gene. The CDR3 covers 15 residues. The V gene end was trimmed by 0 bases and the J gene end by 5 bases; junction bases not matched to a gene: 3. CDR3 region: CASSDSSGSQDTQYF. CDR3 DNA: TGTGCCAGCAGTGACTCTAGCGGGAGTCAAGATACGCAGTATTTT.

The gene calls are TRBV21-1 and TRBJ1-4; no DNA check was done on the table's D call, TRBD1. TRBV21-1 is noted as a pseudogene. There are 13 residues in the CDR3. CDR3 nucleotide sequence: TGTGCCAGCAGCAAGGGACAGTCGGAAAAACTGTTTTTT. Its protein is CASSKGQSEKLFF.

V and J are TRBV20-1 and TRBJ2-7; D unresolved. Trimming removed 2 bases at V and 5 bases at J, with 7 bases between. Germline V gene data show CDR1 as DFQATT and CDR2 as SNEGSKA (reference sequence). The CDR3 sequence is 11 residues long. DNA for the CDR3: TGCAGTGCTAGAAGCTCGGACGAGCAGTACTTC. Amino acids: CSARSSDEQYF.

The genes are TRBV27 and TRBJ2-1; tentatively, D is TRBD1 or TRBD2 (5 bases each). V lost 5 bases to trimming and J lost 9 bases, with 11 bases between them. The V gene's germline CDR1 is MNHEY and CDR2 SMNVEV (reference sequence). The CDR3 has 12 residues. This chain's CDR3 is CASSPGTFEQFF. DNA for the CDR3: TGTGCCAGCAGTCCCGGGACCTTTGAGCAGTTCTTC.

This clone is a singleton in its sample. The chain recombines TRBV7-9 with TRBJ1-2; 7 positions match TRBD1. The CDR3 sequence is 12 residues long. Germline trimming cut 2 bases from V and 8 bases from J; bases unmatched to any gene: 2. From germline, CDR1 is SEHNR and CDR2 FQNEAQ (reference sequence). CDR3 nucleotide sequence: TGTGCCAGCAGCTTAACAGGGGAAGGCTACACCTTC. Its protein product is CASSLTGEGYTF.

The rearrangement links TRBV6-1 to TRBJ1-2; D perhaps matches TRBD1 (5 bases). There are 16 residues in the CDR3. Germline lookup yields CDR1 MNHNS and CDR2 SASEGT. Trimming took off 0 bases at V and 6 bases at J, with 17 bases between the two ends. The CDR3 sequence is CASSEALLSGGDGYTF. CDR3 DNA: TGTGCCAGCAGTGAAGCCCTATTAAGTGGAGGGGATGGCTACACCTTC.

Regarding this clone: Other nucleotide sequences in the sample specify the same CDR3. The rearrangement joins TRBV5-1 to TRBJ1-5; D gene unclear. CDR1 and CDR2 from the germline V gene are SGHRS and YFSETQ. This CDR3 is 14 amino acids long. Trimming removed 0 bases from V and 2 bases from J, with 6 bases in between. CDR3 bases: TGCGCCAGCAGCTTGGAGGGCGGCAATCAGCCCCAGCATTTT. This sequence encodes CASSLEGGNQPQHF. Looking up the rest from reference TRBV5-1 and TRBJ1-5 gives the full variable domain: KAGVTQTPRYLIKTRGQQVTLSCSPISGHRSVSWYQQTPGQGLQFLFEYFSETQRNKGNFPGRFSGRQFSNSRSEMNVSTLELGDSALYLCASSLEGGNQPQHFGDGTRLSIL.

This chain uses TRBV2 with TRBJ2-7, with 9 bases fitting TRBD2. The CDR3 length is 14 residues. Trimming at V came to 8 bases and at J to 2 bases, leaving 7 bases not matched to a gene. Germline values: CDR1 SNHLY, CDR2 FYNNEI. The CDR3 DNA sequence: TGTGCCAGCCTCAATGCGGGAGGGGCCTACGAGCAGTACTTC. It is translated as CASLNAGGAYEQYF.

This chain connects TRBV5-8 to TRBJ2-3; D is uncertain. The CDR3 has 14 amino acids. Germline V gene lookup returns CDR1 SGHTS and CDR2 YDEGEE. V lost 0 bases and J 3 bases, leaving 8 bases between the germline ends. CDR3 coding DNA: TGTGCCAGCAGCTTGGGACAAACGACAGATACGCAGTATTTT. Amino acids: CASSLGQTTDTQYF.

The count of this clone is one. The chain joins TRBV6-5 to TRBJ1-1, with D uncertain. The germline V and J ends were trimmed by 6 bases and 3 bases, with 17 bases remaining between them. CDR1 MNHEY and CDR2 SVGAGI come from the germline V gene. This CDR3 has 15 amino acids. CDR3 region: CASRSDGERYTEAFF. The CDR3 DNA reads TGTGCCAGCAGATCGGACGGGGAGAGGTACACTGAAGCTTTCTTT.

This rearrangement joins TRBV5-4 to TRBJ2-7; D gene ambiguous. Germline CDR1 and CDR2: SGHNT and YYREEE (reference sequence). The CDR3 totals 13 residues. The V and J ends lost 4 bases and 5 bases respectively, with 13 bases between them. The CDR3 loop reads CASSPRMGHEQYF. CDR3 nucleotides: TGTGCCAGCAGCCCACGAATGGGCCACGAGCAGTACTTC.

V usage is TRBV7-2 and J usage is TRBJ1-1; D is unclear. The CDR3 extends over 11 amino acids. The V gene's germline CDR1 is SGHTA and CDR2 FQGNSA. V shed 2 bases and J shed 7 bases, with 5 bases lying between them. The CDR3 loop reads CASSLRNEAFF. CDR3 bases: TGTGCCAGCAGCTTACGTAATGAAGCTTTCTTT.

The rearrangement uses TRBV20-1 and TRBJ2-5; TRBD2 might be the D (6 bases). CDR3 length: 12 residues. Per germline, CDR1 DFQATT and CDR2 SNEGSKA (reference sequence). V lost 3 bases and J lost 6, with 11 bases in between. The CDR3 bases are TGCAGTGCTAGTTCAGGAGGGCAGACCCAGTACTTC. It codes for CSASSGGQTQYF.

The rearrangement joins TRBV25-1 to TRBJ2-3; D is undetermined. V gave up 6 bases and J gave up 0 bases, with 16 bases separating them. Germline V lookup: CDR1 MGHDK, CDR2 SYGVNS. This CDR3 has 16 amino acids. CDR3 DNA: TGTGCCAGCAGATCTCTGCTGGAGACTAGCACAGATACGCAGTATTTT. Amino acid sequence: CASRSLLETSTDTQYF. Filled out from reference TRBV25-1 and TRBJ2-3, the complete variable domain reads EADIYQTPRYLVIGTGKKITLECSQTMGHDKMYWYQQDPGMELHLIHYSYGVNSTEKGDLSSESTVSRIRTEHFPLTLESARPSHTSQYLCASRSLLETSTDTQYFGPGTRLTVL.

This chain links TRBV5-1 with TRBJ1-1; D is ambiguous. V dropped 1 base and J dropped 0 bases, with 7 bases sitting between them. CDR3 size: 14 residues. Looked up from germline, CDR1 is SGHRS and CDR2 is YFSETQ. As DNA, the CDR3 is TGCGCCAGCAGCTTGAACAGCATGAACACTGAAGCTTTCTTT. It encodes CASSLNSMNTEAFF.

This chain joins TRBV28 and TRBJ1-6; D uncertain. The germline CDR1 and CDR2 sequences are MDHEN and SYDVKM. Trimming shortened V by 4 bases and J by 6 bases, and 10 bases separated the two germline ends. The CDR3 sequence is 14 residues long. As DNA, the CDR3 is TGTGCCAGCAGTTCATCAGGTGGTAATTCACCCCTCCACTTT. It codes for CASSSSGGNSPLHF. Together with reference TRBV28 and TRBJ1-6, the CDR3 gives the full variable domain: DVKVTQSSRYLVKRTGEKVFLECVQDMDHENMFWYRQDPGLGLRLIYFSYDVKMKEKGDIPEGYSVSREKKERFSLILESASTNQTSMYLCASSSSGGNSPLHFGNGTRLTVT.

The rearrangement joins TRBV9 to TRBJ1-3, with TRBD1 as a possible D gene (5 bases). Per germline, CDR1 SGDLS and CDR2 YYNGEE. Trimming shortened V by 4 bases and J by 3 bases, and 14 bases separated the two germline ends. The CDR3 length is 15 residues. CDR3: CASSTQGGIGNTIYF. CDR3 coding DNA: TGTGCCAGCAGCACCCAGGGAGGAATTGGAAACACCATATATTTT.

V gene TRBV28 combines with J gene TRBJ2-7, with D unresolved. The germline V and J ends were trimmed by 2 bases and 2 bases, with 10 bases remaining between them. CDR3 length: 14 amino acids. Germline V gene data show CDR1 as MDHEN and CDR2 as SYDVKM. The CDR3 reads CASSLRRPAYEQYF. CDR3 DNA: TGTGCCAGCAGTTTACGCCGCCCTGCCTACGAGCAGTACTTC. The full variable domain, in which reference TRBV28 and TRBJ2-7 provide the parts outside the CDR3, is DVKVTQSSRYLVKRTGEKVFLECVQDMDHENMFWYRQDPGLGLRLIYFSYDVKMKEKGDIPEGYSVSREKKERFSLILESASTNQTSMYLCASSLRRPAYEQYFGPGTRLTVT.

The V and J genes are TRBV6-5 and TRBJ1-5; TRBD1 might be the D (5 bases). The CDR3 contains 13 residues. Germline-derived CDR1 and CDR2 are MNHEY and SVGAGI. Deletions cut 4 bases from V and 4 bases from J, with 8 bases between. The DNA for the CDR3 is TGTGCCAGCAGTTGGGACTTAAATCAGCCCCAGCATTTT. It encodes CASSWDLNQPQHF.

This sequence joins TRBV5-1 and TRBJ1-1; maybe TRBD1 (5 bases). The germline V gene has CDR1 SGHRS and CDR2 YFSETQ. V lost 0 bases to trimming and J lost 1 base, with 13 bases between them. CDR3 size: 16 residues. CDR3 sequence: CASSLGYGGRNTEAFF. In DNA form, the CDR3 reads TGCGCCAGCAGCTTGGGGTACGGGGGTCGGAACACTGAAGCTTTCTTT.